One T cell receptor beta chain is described in this entry. This clonotype was seen a handful of times. The specificity of this receptor is unknown. No much larger clonotype is one base removed from it; base qualities were not supplied. This sample stems from a study of identical twins (dated by TCRdb to the mid-2010s). Context from the whole study: To test whether fetal clonotypes persist, this study deep-sequenced TCR alpha and beta repertoires from monozygotic twins, from unrelated adults of various ages, and from cord blood. To rule out contamination, the twin experiments were replicated at different times with different library preparation protocols.

Every donor was a healthy Caucasian. Three pairs of female monozygotic twins, all aged about 18 to 29 years, made up the twin cohort. Peripheral blood mononuclear cells were used as the source from which RNA for TCR libraries was isolated. The library was made by 5' RACE. Sequencing relied on an Illumina HiSeq 2000. A universal primer binding site was introduced by template switching, and a unique molecular identifier was present in the final cDNA, enabling accurate counting of TCR cDNA molecules. First-strand cDNA for TCR alpha and beta chains was synthesized from specific primers in the conserved constant-segment region. To control for contamination, every cDNA library carried two barcodes: a SMART-Mk sample barcode plus Illumina barcodes. TruSeq adapter sequences along with Illumina sample barcodes were introduced in two successive PCR steps. Sequencing of the TCR alpha and beta cDNA libraries was done on the Illumina HiSeq platform using custom primers. The study's processing was this. Raw reads were processed with MiGEC to extract unique molecular identifiers, and MiXCR was used to determine CDR3 positions. For each individual, recombination models were inferred using an EM algorithm with the repgenHMM and IGoR tools. Shared clonotype analysis was performed with the tcR package in R, normalizing sharing by the product of cloneset sizes. To study raw recombination without the effects of thymic and clonal selection, out-of-frame nonproductive sequences were analyzed. TCRdb reworked the public reads: Q25 trimming with fastp, MiXCR clone assembly, productive beta chains retained. Here each entry gathers all rows of one CDR3 protein and keeps the most common genes and DNA. What appears here as the V and J calls and clone size reflects TCRdb's work, not the paper's. Counted in this sample were around 690,000 distinct CDR3 sequences; less than 25% of them appeared once. In total, the top ten clones hold 4.3% of the sample.

What the research found in general, with its limitations: In beta out-of-frame sequences, excess twin sharing was weaker, because having fewer shared sequences lowered the signal-to-noise ratio. Because the same donors could not be followed over many years, the conclusions relied on cross-sectional statistical analysis. Compared with coincidental sharing between unrelated individuals, an excess of low generation-probability sequences was observed among out-of-frame TCR alpha sequences shared between twins. Fewer insertions were carried by abundant cord blood beta clonotypes; a weaker similar trend was observed in young adult naive repertoires, while no such trend was observed in memory repertoires. Recombination models systematically underestimated out-of-frame TCR alpha sharing in monozygotic twins but agreed with sharing between unrelated individuals. Zero-insertion analyses could be partly confounded by invariant T cells such as MAIT and iNKT, though diverse VJ usage argued against such confounding for most clonotypes.

The CDR3 runs 11 residues from the cysteine to the phenylalanine. This entry keeps only the CDR3 DNA: 33 bases, framed from base 1. Cut back by 3 bases and 6 bases, the V and J ends lie 5 bases apart. The sample also formed part of further work on T cells expressing NK-cell markers. The second study, in turn, reports: Three sorted T-cell subsets (CD3+CD56+NKG2C+, CD3+CD56+NKG2C- and CD3+CD56-NKG2C+) from several donors had their TCR beta-chain repertoires profiled. Seven of the eight sequenced donors were HCMV-seropositive and one was HCMV-seronegative. In several experiments an anti-gammadeltaTCR antibody was added to restrict sorting to alphabetaTCR-expressing T cells. In six donors, the dominant CD3+CD56+NKG2C+ clonotypes were among the top 10 CD8+ clonotypes and accounted for about 1.0-7.5% of CD8+ T cells. Those dominant clonotypes were again the most abundant among CD3+CD56-NKG2C+ cells in a few donors, at roughly 25-65%. It remained unclear whether the expanded NKG2C-expressing T cell clones were specific for HCMV antigens. The study sequenced eight donors, all healthy volunteers chosen at random: three men and five women. HCMV serostatus was determined by detecting HCMV-specific IgG in serum with a commercial ELISA kit. For about six donors, unsorted PBMC were also used to sequence bulk peripheral blood T-cell repertoires. MIGEC handled demultiplexing of the reads and grouping by UMI, while MiTCR was used to assemble and quantify clonotypes. Only TCR cDNA sequences supported by at least two reads were kept to exclude erroneous sequences. Downstream repertoire analysis used the tcR package, and clonotypes were matched across fractions by CDR3 nucleotide sequence plus V segment. VDJmatch was used to annotate antigen specificity against VDJdb, with one amino acid substitution in CDR3 allowed.

The rearranged chain carries TRBV12-3 or TRBV12-4 and TRBJ1-1, with the D segment identity uncertain. Source material: PBMCs. The TCR sequence derives from a woman aged 18-30 years in good health. The nucleotide sequence reads TGTGCCAGCAGTTTCCTCGCTGAAGCTTTCTTT. It codes for CASSFLAEAFF.